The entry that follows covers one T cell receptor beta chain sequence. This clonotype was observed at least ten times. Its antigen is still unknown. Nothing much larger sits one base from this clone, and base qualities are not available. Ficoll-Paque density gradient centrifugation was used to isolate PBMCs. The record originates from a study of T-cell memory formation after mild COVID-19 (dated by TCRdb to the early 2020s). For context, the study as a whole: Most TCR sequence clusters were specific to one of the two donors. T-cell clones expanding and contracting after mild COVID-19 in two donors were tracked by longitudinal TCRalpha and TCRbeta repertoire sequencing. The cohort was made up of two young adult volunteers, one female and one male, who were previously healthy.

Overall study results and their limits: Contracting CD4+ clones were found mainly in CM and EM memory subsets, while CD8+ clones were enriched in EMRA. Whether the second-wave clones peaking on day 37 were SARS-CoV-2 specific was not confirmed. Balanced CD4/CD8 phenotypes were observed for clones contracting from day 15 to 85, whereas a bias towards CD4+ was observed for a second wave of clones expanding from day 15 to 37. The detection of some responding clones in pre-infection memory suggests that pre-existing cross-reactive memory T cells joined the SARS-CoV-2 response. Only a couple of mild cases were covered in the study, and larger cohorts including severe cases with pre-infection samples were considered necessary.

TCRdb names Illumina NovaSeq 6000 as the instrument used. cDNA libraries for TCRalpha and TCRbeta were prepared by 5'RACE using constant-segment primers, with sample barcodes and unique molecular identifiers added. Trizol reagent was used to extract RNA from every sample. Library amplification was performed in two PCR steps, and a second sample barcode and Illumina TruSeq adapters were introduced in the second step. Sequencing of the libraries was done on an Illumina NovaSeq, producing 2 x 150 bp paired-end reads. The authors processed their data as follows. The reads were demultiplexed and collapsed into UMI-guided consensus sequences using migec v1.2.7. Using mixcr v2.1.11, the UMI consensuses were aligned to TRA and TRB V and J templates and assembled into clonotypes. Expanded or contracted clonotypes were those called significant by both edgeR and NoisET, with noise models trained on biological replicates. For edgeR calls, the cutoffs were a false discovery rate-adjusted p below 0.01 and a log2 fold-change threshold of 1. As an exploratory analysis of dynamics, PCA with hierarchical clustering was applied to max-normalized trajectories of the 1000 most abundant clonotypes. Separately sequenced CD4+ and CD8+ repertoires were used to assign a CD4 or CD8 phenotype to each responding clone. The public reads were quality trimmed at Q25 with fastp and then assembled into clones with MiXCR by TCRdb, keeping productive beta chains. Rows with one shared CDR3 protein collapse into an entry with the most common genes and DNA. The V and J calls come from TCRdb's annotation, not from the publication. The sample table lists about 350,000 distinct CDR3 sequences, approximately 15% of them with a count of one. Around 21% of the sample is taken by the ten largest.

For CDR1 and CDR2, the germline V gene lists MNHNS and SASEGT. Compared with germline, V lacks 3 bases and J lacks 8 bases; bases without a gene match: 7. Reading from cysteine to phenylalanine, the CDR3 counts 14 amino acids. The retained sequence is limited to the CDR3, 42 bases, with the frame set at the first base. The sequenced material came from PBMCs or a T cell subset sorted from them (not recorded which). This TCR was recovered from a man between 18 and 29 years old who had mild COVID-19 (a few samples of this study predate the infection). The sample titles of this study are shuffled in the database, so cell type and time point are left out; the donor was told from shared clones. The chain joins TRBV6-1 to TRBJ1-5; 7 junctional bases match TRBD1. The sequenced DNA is TGTGCCAGCAGTGAGGGAGGGGGCATGGAGCCCCAGCATTTT. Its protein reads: CASSEGGGMEPQHF.